This TCR beta chain was sequenced for a study of CD8+ T cells in alopecia areata. Extracted from the samples, RNA was reverse transcribed into cDNA to serve as the sequencing template. Sequenced by immunoSEQ multiplex PCR; TCRdb stores in-frame clones only, minus some. The sample lists about 190,000 clones; around 60% were seen once. The CDR3 is 13 amino acids. The V gene's germline CDR1 is SGHTA and CDR2 FQGNSA. The V gene end was trimmed by 5 bases and the J gene end by 8 bases; junction bases not matched to a gene: 6. The source of this sequence is a human donor with alopecia areata. V and J are TRBV7-2 and TRBJ1-2, with TRBD1 matching over 9 bases. Sample: CD4+ T cells sorted from blood, taken at week 0. CDR3 region: CASSTRQGGGYTF. The CDR3 DNA sequence: TGTGCCAGCAGCACAAGACAGGGGGGAGGCTACACCTTC. Variable domain in full (rest from reference TRBV7-2 and TRBJ1-2): GAGVSQSPSNKVTEKGKDVELRCDPISGHTALYWYRQSLGQGLEFLIYFQGNSAPDKSGLPSDRFSAERTGGSVSTLTIQRTQQEDSAVYLCASSTRQGGGYTFGSGTRLTVV.